This TCR beta chain was profiled in a study of siplizumab effects on memory and regulatory T cells. Regarding the study as a whole: Unstimulated subset assignment was obtained for only a minor fraction of alloreactive clones. The apparent diversity of naive T cells exceeded that of memory cells, and naive T cells seemed to make a major contribution to the alloresponse.

CDR1 and CDR2 (germline): KGHSH, LQKENI. Trimming left V 2 bases short and J 2 bases short, with 9 bases between. CDR3 length: 15 amino acids. On this clone: The target antigen is unknown.

Profiled with immunoSEQ multiplex PCR; TCRdb holds only in-frame clones, not every one. The sample holds 90,000 to 130,000 clones, approximately 92% seen once. Sample: CD4+ T cells sorted from blood. This chain joins TRBV18 and TRBJ2-2; D perhaps matches TRBD2 (6 bases). The receptor was derived from a human donor in good health. CDR3 sequence: CASSPGGINTGELFF. CDR3 in DNA: TGTGCCAGCTCACCAGGAGGGATAAACACCGGGGAGCTGTTTTTT.